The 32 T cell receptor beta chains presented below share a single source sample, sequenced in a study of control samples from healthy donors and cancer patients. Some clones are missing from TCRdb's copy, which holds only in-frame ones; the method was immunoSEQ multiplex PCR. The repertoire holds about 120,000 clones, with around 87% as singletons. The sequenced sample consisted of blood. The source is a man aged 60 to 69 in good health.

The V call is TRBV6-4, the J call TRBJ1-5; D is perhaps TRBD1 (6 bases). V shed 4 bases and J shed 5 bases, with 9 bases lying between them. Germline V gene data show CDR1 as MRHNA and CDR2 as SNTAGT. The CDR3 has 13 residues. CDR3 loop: CASSAYRDQPQHF. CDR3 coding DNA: TGTGCCAGCAGTGCATACAGGGATCAGCCCCAGCATTTT.

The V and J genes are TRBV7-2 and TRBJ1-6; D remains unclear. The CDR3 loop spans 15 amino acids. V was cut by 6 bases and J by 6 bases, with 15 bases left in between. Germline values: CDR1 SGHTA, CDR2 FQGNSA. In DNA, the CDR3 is TGTGCCAGCAGTTCCGAGGGAATGAGTAATTCACCCCTCCACTTT. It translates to CASSSEGMSNSPLHF.

The CDR3 bases are TGTGCCAGCAGCGTGACAGAGTTTTCCCAACTCTCTTTCTATGGCTACACCTTC. Translating it yields CASSVTEFSQLSFYGYTF. The chain recombines TRBV9 with TRBJ1-2; a possible D gene is TRBD1 (5 bases). This CDR3 contains 18 residues. The V end lost 2 bases, the J end lost 4 bases, and 24 bases lay between the germline ends. CDR1 and CDR2 (germline): SGDLS, YYNGEE.

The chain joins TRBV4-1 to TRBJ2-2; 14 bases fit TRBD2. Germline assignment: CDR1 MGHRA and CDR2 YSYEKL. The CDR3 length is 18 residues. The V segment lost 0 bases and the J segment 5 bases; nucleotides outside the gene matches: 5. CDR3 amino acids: CASSQDLGLAGATGELFF. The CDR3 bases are TGCGCCAGCAGCCAAGATTTGGGACTAGCGGGGGCGACCGGGGAGCTGTTTTTT.

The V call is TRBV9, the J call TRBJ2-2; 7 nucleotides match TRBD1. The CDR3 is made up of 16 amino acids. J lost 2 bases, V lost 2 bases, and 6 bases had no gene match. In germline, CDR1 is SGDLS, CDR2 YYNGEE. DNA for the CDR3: TGTGCCAGCAGCGTCACAGGGGCCTTCAACACCGGGGAGCTGTTTTTT. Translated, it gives CASSVTGAFNTGELFF.

DNA for the CDR3: TGTGCCAGCAGCCCCCGACAGGAGGGTTCGCCCCAGCATTTT. Translated: CASSPRQEGSPQHF. The chain is built from TRBV7-2 and TRBJ1-5; D might be TRBD1 (6 bases). CDR3 length: 14 amino acids. Trimming removed 5 bases from V and 9 bases from J, with 17 bases in between. From germline, CDR1 is SGHTA and CDR2 FQGNSA.

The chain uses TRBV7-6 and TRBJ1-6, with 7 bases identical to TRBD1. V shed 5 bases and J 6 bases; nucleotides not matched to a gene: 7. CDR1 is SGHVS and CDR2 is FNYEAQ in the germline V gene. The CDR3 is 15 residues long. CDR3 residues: CASSTRQGSNSPLHF. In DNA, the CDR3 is TGTGCCAGCAGCACACGACAGGGAAGTAATTCACCCCTCCACTTT.

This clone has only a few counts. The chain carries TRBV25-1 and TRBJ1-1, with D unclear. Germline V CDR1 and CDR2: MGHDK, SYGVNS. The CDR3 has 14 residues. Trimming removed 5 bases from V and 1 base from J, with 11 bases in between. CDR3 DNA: TGTGCCAGCAGTAGATCCTTACCGAACACTGAAGCTTTCTTT. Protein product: CASSRSLPNTEAFF. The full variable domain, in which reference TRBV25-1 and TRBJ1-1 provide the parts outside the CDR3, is EADIYQTPRYLVIGTGKKITLECSQTMGHDKMYWYQQDPGMELHLIHYSYGVNSTEKGDLSSESTVSRIRTEHFPLTLESARPSHTSQYLCASSRSLPNTEAFFGQGTRLTVV.

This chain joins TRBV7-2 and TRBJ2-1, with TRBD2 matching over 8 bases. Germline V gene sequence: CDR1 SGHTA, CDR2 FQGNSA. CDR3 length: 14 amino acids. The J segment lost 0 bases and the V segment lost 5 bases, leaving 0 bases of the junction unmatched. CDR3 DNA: TGTGCCAGCAGCCGGGGGGGCTCCTACAATGAGCAGTTCTTC. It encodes CASSRGGSYNEQFF.

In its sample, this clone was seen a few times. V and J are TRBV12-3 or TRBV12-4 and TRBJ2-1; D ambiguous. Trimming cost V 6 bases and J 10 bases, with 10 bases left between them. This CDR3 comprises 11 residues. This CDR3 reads CASSSVLEQFF. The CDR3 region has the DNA TGTGCCAGCAGCTCTGTCCTGGAGCAGTTCTTC.

The CDR3 sequence is CASRKTGTVSYEQYF. CDR3 DNA sequence: TGTGCCAGTAGAAAAACCGGGACAGTCTCCTACGAGCAGTACTTC. The chain couples TRBV19 to TRBJ2-7; 7 nucleotides agree with TRBD1. The CDR3 loop spans 15 amino acids. Germline lookup yields CDR1 LNHDA and CDR2 SQIVND (reference sequence). The J segment lost 0 bases and the V segment lost 6 bases, leaving 8 bases of the junction unmatched.

CDR3 protein: CASSAEAGGYSEAFF. The CDR3 DNA sequence: TGTGCCAGCAGCGCCGAGGCTGGGGGGTATTCTGAAGCTTTCTTT. The rearrangement joins TRBV9 to TRBJ1-1; the D gene is possibly TRBD1 (5 bases). Trimming pared 3 bases from V and 6 bases from J, leaving 18 bases between. This CDR3 spans 15 amino acids. Germline lookup yields CDR1 SGDLS and CDR2 YYNGEE.

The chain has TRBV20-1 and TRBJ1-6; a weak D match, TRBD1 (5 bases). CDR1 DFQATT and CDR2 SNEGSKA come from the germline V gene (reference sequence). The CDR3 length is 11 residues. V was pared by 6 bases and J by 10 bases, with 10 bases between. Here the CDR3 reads CSAIDSSPLHF. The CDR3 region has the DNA TGCAGTGCAATTGACAGCTCACCCCTCCACTTT.

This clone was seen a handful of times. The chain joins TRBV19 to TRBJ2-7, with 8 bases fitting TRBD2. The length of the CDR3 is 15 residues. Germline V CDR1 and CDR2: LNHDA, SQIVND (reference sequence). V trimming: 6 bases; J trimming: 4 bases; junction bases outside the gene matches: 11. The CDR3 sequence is CASRTGSGGGYEQYF. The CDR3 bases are TGTGCCAGTAGGACCGGAAGCGGGGGTGGGTACGAGCAGTACTTC. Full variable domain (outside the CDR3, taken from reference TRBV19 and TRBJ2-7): DGGITQSPKYLFRKEGQNVTLSCEQNLNHDAMYWYRQDPGQGLRLIYYSQIVNDFQKGDIAEGYSVSREKKESFPLTVTSAQKNPTAFYLCASRTGSGGGYEQYFGPGTRLTVT.

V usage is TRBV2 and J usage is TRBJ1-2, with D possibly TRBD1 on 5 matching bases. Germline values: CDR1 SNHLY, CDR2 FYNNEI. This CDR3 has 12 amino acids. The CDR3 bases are TGTGCGGCGGGGGGAATGGGCTATGGCTACACCTTC. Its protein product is CAAGGMGYGYTF. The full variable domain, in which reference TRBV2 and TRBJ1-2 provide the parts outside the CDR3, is EPEVTQTPSHQVTQMGQEVILRCVPISNHLYFYWYRQILGQKVEFLVSFYNNEISEKSEIFDDQFSVERPDGSNFTLKIRSTKLEDSAMYFCAAGGMGYGYTFGSGTRLTVV.

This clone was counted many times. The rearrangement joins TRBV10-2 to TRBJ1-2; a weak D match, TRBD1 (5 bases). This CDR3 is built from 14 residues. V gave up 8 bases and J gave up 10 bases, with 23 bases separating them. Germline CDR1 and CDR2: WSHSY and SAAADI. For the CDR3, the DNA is TGCGCCAGCGGCCAGGGACTCCGTCAGGTCGACTACACCTTC. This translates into CASGQGLRQVDYTF.

As DNA, the CDR3 is TGTGCCAGCAGACCTCCCAGGGGCGGGGGGAACACTGAAGCTTTCTTT. Translation: CASRPPRGGGNTEAFF. The chain has TRBV27 and TRBJ1-1, with a tentative D call TRBD1 (6 bases). V lost 6 bases to trimming and J lost 1 base, with 18 bases between them. Per the germline V gene, CDR1 is MNHEY and CDR2 is SMNVEV (reference sequence). CDR3 length: 16 amino acids.

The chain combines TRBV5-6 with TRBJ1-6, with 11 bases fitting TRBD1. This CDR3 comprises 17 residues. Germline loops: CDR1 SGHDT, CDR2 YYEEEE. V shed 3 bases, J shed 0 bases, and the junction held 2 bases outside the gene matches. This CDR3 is CASSWTGGNSYNSPLHF. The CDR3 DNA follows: TGTGCCAGCAGCTGGACAGGGGGCAACTCCTATAATTCACCCCTCCACTTT.

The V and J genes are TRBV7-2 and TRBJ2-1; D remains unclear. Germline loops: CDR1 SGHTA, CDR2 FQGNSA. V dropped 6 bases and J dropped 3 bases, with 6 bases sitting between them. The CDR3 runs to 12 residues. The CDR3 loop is CASSQSYNEQFF. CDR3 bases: TGTGCCAGCAGTCAAAGCTACAATGAGCAGTTCTTC.

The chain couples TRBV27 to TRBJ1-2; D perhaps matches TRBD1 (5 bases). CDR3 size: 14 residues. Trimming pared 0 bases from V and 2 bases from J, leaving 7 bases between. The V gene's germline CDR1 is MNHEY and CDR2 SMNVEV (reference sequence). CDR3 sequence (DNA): TGTGCCAGCAGTTTATCTCGGACAAACTATGGCTACACCTTC. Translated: CASSLSRTNYGYTF.

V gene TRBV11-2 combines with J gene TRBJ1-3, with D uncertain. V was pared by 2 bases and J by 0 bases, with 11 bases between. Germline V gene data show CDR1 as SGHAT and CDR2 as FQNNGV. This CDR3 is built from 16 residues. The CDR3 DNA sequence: TGTGCCAGCAGCTTAACACGAGGCACCTCTGGAAACACCATATATTTT. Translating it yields CASSLTRGTSGNTIYF.

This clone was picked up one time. CDR3: CASFRLLNTGELFF. The CDR3 DNA sequence: TGTGCCAGCTTCAGGTTATTAAACACCGGGGAGCTGTTTTTT. This chain uses TRBV6-5 with TRBJ2-2; D not certain. The V end lost 8 bases, the J end lost 2 bases, and 12 bases lay between the germline ends. Germline CDR1 MNHEY, CDR2 SVGAGI. This CDR3 is built from 14 residues.

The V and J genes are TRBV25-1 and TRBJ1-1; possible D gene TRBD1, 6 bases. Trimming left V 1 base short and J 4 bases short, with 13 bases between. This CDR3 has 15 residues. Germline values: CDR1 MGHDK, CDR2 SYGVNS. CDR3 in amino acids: CASSESGARITEAFF. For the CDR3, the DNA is TGTGCCAGCAGTGAATCAGGGGCGCGGATCACTGAAGCTTTCTTT. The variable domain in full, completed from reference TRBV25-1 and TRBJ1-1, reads EADIYQTPRYLVIGTGKKITLECSQTMGHDKMYWYQQDPGMELHLIHYSYGVNSTEKGDLSSESTVSRIRTEHFPLTLESARPSHTSQYLCASSESGARITEAFFGQGTRLTVV.

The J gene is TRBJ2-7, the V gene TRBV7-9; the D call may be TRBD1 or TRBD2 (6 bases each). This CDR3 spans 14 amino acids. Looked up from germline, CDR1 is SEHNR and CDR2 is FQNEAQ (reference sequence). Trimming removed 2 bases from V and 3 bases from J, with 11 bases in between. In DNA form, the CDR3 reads TGTGCCAGCAGCTTAACCGGAGGGGGCTACGAGCAGTACTTC. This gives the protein CASSLTGGGYEQYF.

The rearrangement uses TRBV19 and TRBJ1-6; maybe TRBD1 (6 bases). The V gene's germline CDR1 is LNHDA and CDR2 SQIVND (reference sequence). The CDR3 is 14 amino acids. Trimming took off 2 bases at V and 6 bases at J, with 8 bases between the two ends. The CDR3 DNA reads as TGTGCCAGTAGTATATCAGGGGTTAATTCACCCCTCCACTTT. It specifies CASSISGVNSPLHF.

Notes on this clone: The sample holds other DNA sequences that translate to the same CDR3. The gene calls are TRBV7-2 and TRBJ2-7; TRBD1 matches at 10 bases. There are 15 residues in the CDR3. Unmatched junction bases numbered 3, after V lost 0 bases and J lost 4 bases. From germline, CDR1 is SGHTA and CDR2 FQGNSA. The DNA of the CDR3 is TGTGCCAGCAGCTTAGCCGGGACAGGGGTTTACGAGCAGTACTTC. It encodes CASSLAGTGVYEQYF.

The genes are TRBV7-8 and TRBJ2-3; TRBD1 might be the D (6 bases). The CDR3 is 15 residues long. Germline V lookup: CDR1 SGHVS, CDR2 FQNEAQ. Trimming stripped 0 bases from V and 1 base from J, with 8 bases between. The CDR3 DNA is TGTGCCAGCAGCTTAGCGGGGGCGCGCACAGATACGCAGTATTTT. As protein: CASSLAGARTDTQYF.

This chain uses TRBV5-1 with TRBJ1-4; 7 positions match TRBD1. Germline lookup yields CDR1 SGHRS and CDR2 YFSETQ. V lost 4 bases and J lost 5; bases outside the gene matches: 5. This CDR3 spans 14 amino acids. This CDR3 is CASSPGTDNEKLFF. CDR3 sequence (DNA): TGCGCCAGCAGCCCGGGGACAGACAATGAAAAACTGTTTTTT.

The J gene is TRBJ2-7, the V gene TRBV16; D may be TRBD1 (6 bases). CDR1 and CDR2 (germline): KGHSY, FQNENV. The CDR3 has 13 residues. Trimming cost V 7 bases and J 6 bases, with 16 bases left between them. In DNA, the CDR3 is TGTGCCAGCACCTACACAGGGAATAGCGAGCAGTACTTC. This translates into CASTYTGNSEQYF.

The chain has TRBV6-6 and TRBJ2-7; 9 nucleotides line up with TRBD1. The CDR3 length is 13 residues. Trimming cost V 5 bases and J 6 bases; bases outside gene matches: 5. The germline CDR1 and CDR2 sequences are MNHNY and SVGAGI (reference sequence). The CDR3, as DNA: TGTGCCAGCAGTGCCGGGACAGGGCGCGAGCAGTACTTC. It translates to CASSAGTGREQYF.

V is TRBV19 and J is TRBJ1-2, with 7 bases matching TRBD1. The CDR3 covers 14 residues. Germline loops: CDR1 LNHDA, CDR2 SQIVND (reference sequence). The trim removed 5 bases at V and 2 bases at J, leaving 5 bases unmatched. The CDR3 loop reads CASSRDSLNYGYTF. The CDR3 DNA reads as TGTGCCAGTAGTCGGGACAGCCTAAACTATGGCTACACCTTC.

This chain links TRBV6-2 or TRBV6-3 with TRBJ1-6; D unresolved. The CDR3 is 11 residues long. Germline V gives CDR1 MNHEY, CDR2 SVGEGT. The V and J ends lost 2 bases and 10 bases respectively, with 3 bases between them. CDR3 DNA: TGTGCCAGCAGTTACCCATCACCCCTCCACTTT. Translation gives CASSYPSPLHF.